The entry that follows covers one TCR beta chain sequence. Its antigen is still unknown. An end of the junction differs from the germline gene, which may be a read error. 2 million unsorted PBMCs were stored in RNAlater at -80 °C before RNA extraction. These data are taken from a study of neurological immune-mediated disorders. The CDR3 has 16 amino acids. Germline CDR1 reads SGHAT; CDR2 reads FQNNGV. Study outcomes and limitations: TCR-beta repertoires seemed private in all groups, with no expanded CDR3 amino acid sequences shared.

The making of cDNA relied on 5'RACE with 10-nucleotide random UMIs. TCRdb re-called the 5' RACE reads through MiXCR, storing one row per CDR3 protein. This table holds about 88,000 distinct CDR3 sequences, 3.5% to 4% found once. The gene calls are TRBV11-2 and TRBJ1-6; D not certain. Sequencing was carried out using PBMCs. The sequence was collected from a woman in her late teens or twenties with multiple sclerosis. CDR3 sequence reads: CASSLDKGSYNSTLNF. As DNA, the CDR3 is TGTGCCAGCAGCTTAGATAAGGGTTCCTATAATTCAACCCTCAACTTT.